The T cell receptor (beta chain) under discussion was sequenced for a study of shared clonotypes between healthy human individuals. Study results and limitations: Relative to memory subsets, naive subsets generally showed larger estimated richness. The diversity represented, both genetic and in exposure history, was limited by few donors.

From germline, CDR1 is SGHVS and CDR2 FNYEAQ. V dropped 5 bases and J dropped 6 bases, with 8 bases sitting between them. The CDR3 runs 11 residues. Comment on this clone: The antigen is undetermined.

Here immunoSEQ multiplex PCR was the method, and the copy in TCRdb shows in-frame clones only, minus some. Found here are roughly 2.6 million clones, roughly 92% of them singletons; the top ten hold over 0.12%. Sequencing was done on a sample of naive CD4+ T cells sorted from blood. As for subset: CD45RA+ positively selected. The V gene is TRBV7-6, the J gene TRBJ2-7; D possibly corresponds to TRBD1 (6 bases). This sequence originates from a man between 18 and 35 years old in good health. The CDR3 protein is CASSPGVEQYF. CDR3 nucleotides: TGTGCCAGCAGCCCAGGGGTCGAGCAGTACTTC.